The source of this TCR beta chain is a study of blood T cells in healthy people across ages. Germline CDR1 DFQATT, CDR2 SNEGSKA (reference sequence). Between the trimmed V and J ends, which lost 3 bases and 0 bases, there was a span of 19 bases. There are 17 residues in the CDR3. Alongside a J-beta primer mix, a sample-barcoded 5' primer served in a second PCR lasting roughly 7 to 12 cycles. TCRdb used MiXCR to reprocess the 5' RACE reads, holding one entry per CDR3 protein. This sample carries about 680,000 distinct CDR3 sequences, over 45% of them seen once, and the ten largest clones take roughly 34%.

V usage is TRBV20-1 and J usage is TRBJ2-3; D perhaps matches TRBD2 (6 bases). This sequence was found in a woman aged 60-75 years in good health. Sequencing was performed on blood. The CDR3, as DNA: TGCAGTGCTAGTTCAGTTGGGATTGGAGGGAGCACAGATACGCAGTATTTT. Protein sequence: CSASSVGIGGSTDTQYF.